The subject of this entry is one T cell receptor (beta chain). The data were obtained in a study of control samples from healthy donors and cancer patients. Only in-frame clones appear in the TCRdb table, and some are missing; sequencing was by immunoSEQ multiplex PCR. The data show 110,000 to 150,000 clones, roughly 94% seen once. The germline V gene encodes CDR1 ENHRY and CDR2 SYGVKD. V shed 10 bases and J shed 1 base, with 16 bases lying between them. This CDR3 spans 14 amino acids. V and J are TRBV10-3 and TRBJ1-1, with D perhaps TRBD1 (5 bases). The sample was PBMCs. The TCR comes from a man aged 55 to 70 with colorectal cancer. In DNA, the CDR3 is TGTGCCACCCGATATACCACAGGGAACACTGAAGCTTTCTTT. It codes for CATRYTTGNTEAFF.